These 31 T cell receptor beta chains were sequenced from one sample in a study of shared clonotypes between healthy human individuals (dated by TCRdb to the early 2020s). Library preparation was by the immunoSEQ multiplex PCR assay. TCRdb took over this immuneACCESS table, retaining in-frame rearrangements with V and J assigned. Such tables are incomplete; in checked studies, under half of the missing clones stem from an unresolved V gene, and the remainder is unexplained. The sample table records around 500,000 clones; around four fifths of these occur just once. Around 12% of the sample is in the top ten clones. Sequencing was carried out using PBMCs. The receptors were sampled from a middle-aged woman in good health. Some clones in this sample may be carry-over from other donors' samples.

To note about this clone: One base away lies a much larger clone, so this may be a sequencing read error. The V call is TRBV28, the J call TRBJ2-7; 13 bases agree with TRBD2. V lost 6 bases to trimming and J lost 4 bases; unmatched junction nucleotides: 3. Germline V lookup: CDR1 MDHEN, CDR2 SYDVKM. This CDR3 comprises 14 residues. This CDR3 reads CASSPGLAGYEQYF. The DNA for the CDR3 is TGTGCCAGCAGCCCGGGACTAGCGGGATACGAGCAGTACTTC.

The chain uses TRBV30 and TRBJ2-5; unclear D gene. The DNA matches TRBJ2-7 better at its end, which makes the J call doubtful. The CDR3 spans 13 residues. Germline V lookup: CDR1 GTSNPN, CDR2 SVGIG (reference sequence). The CDR3 DNA reads as TGTGCCTGGAGTGATGGTTCGAACTACGAGCAGTACTTC. It encodes CAWSDGSNYEQYF.

This clone occurred many times. The rearrangement joins TRBV7-2 to TRBJ1-2; 12 bases map to TRBD1. The CDR3 consists of 14 residues. CDR1 is SGHTA and CDR2 is FQGNSA in the germline V gene. Unmatched junction bases numbered 5, after V lost 4 bases and J lost 8 bases. The CDR3: CASSYGTGGRGYTF. DNA of the CDR3: TGTGCCAGCAGCTATGGGACAGGGGGCCGGGGCTACACCTTC. Full variable domain (missing parts from reference TRBV7-2 and TRBJ1-2): GAGVSQSPSNKVTEKGKDVELRCDPISGHTALYWYRQSLGQGLEFLIYFQGNSAPDKSGLPSDRFSAERTGGSVSTLTIQRTQQEDSAVYLCASSYGTGGRGYTFGSGTRLTVV.

The chain uses TRBV5-8 and TRBJ2-5; 11 bases map to TRBD1. Germline V gives CDR1 SGHTS, CDR2 YDEGEE. The CDR3 contains 14 residues. V was clipped by 3 bases and J by 5 bases; unmatched bases: 3. This CDR3 is CASSWGTGGETQYF. DNA of the CDR3: TGTGCCAGCAGCTGGGGGACAGGGGGGGAGACCCAGTACTTC.

V and J are TRBV2 and TRBJ2-1; a weak D match, TRBD1 (6 bases). The CDR3 spans 15 residues. CDR1 is SNHLY and CDR2 is FYNNEI in the germline V gene. V lost 3 bases and J 1 base, leaving 10 bases between the germline ends. The CDR3 nucleotides are TGTGCCAGCAGTGAGGTCAGGGGATCCTACAATGAGCAGTTCTTC. Translated: CASSEVRGSYNEQFF.

This clone occurred a few times. The V call is TRBV5-6, the J call TRBJ2-1; 13 nucleotides agree with TRBD2. Trimming took 1 base from V and 6 from J; bases not matched to a gene: 4. The CDR3 spans 16 residues. The germline gives CDR1 SGHDT, CDR2 YYEEEE. The CDR3 protein is CASSLQLAGGLNEQFF. The CDR3 DNA reads as TGTGCCAGCAGCTTGCAACTAGCGGGAGGGCTCAATGAGCAGTTCTTC.

V usage is TRBV4-1 and J usage is TRBJ2-3; possibly TRBD2 for D (6 bases). CDR1 and CDR2 from the germline V gene are MGHRA and YSYEKL. Between the trimmed V and J ends, which lost 5 bases and 6 bases, there was a span of 15 bases. The CDR3 sequence is 14 residues long. DNA of the CDR3: TGCGCCAGCAGCTCGGGACCGGCGGGGGATACGCAGTATTTT. Protein: CASSSGPAGDTQYF.

This rearrangement joins TRBV19 to TRBJ2-5; D unclear. V dropped 4 bases and J dropped 4 bases, with 13 bases sitting between them. The CDR3 is 14 amino acids. Looked up from germline, CDR1 is LNHDA and CDR2 is SQIVND (reference sequence). CDR3: CASSTGNGPETQYF. CDR3 DNA sequence: TGTGCCAGTAGTACAGGAAACGGGCCAGAGACCCAGTACTTC.

The chain has TRBV7-3 and TRBJ1-1, with 7 bases matching TRBD1. CDR3 length: 13 amino acids. With 5 bases clipped from V and 11 bases from J, the junction kept 11 bases outside the gene matches. Germline V gene lookup returns CDR1 SGHTA and CDR2 FQGTGA. Here the CDR3 reads CASSPDRRNGAFF. For the CDR3, the DNA is TGTGCCAGCAGCCCGGACAGGAGAAATGGGGCTTTCTTT.

This clone was counted between two and nine times. The chain links TRBV28 to TRBJ1-2, with D unclear. The CDR3 spans 11 residues. Deletions cut 11 bases from V and 4 bases from J, with 11 bases between. The germline CDR1 and CDR2 sequences are MDHEN and SYDVKM. In DNA, the CDR3 is TGTGCCGCCGGGGAGTCCTATGGCTACACCTTC. Protein sequence: CAAGESYGYTF.

This clone has more than one count but fewer than ten. V is TRBV5-1 and J is TRBJ2-5; the match to TRBD2 covers 8 bases. The junction had 6 bases not matched to a gene; V was cut back by 0 bases and J by 2 bases. This CDR3 is 16 amino acids long. The V gene's germline CDR1 is SGHRS and CDR2 YFSETQ. The DNA for the CDR3 is TGCGCCAGCAGCTTGGCCGTCCTAGCGGGTCAAGAGACCCAGTACTTC. Translating it yields CASSLAVLAGQETQYF.

The chain carries TRBV25-1 and TRBJ2-1, with TRBD2 matching over 14 bases. Per germline, CDR1 MGHDK and CDR2 SYGVNS. After removal of 4 bases from V and 4 bases from J, the junction contained 6 bases not matched to a gene. This CDR3 is built from 17 residues. The chain's CDR3 is CASSGRTSGRLYNEQFF. CDR3 coding DNA: TGTGCCAGCAGTGGGAGGACTAGCGGGAGGTTATACAATGAGCAGTTCTTC.

This clone appeared once. This rearrangement joins TRBV6-6 to TRBJ2-5; 11 nucleotides match TRBD2. With the DNA end fitting TRBJ2-7 better, the J assignment may be wrong. This CDR3 region has 15 residues. CDR1 is MNHNY, CDR2 SVGAGI, per germline (reference sequence). In DNA, the CDR3 is TGTGCCAGCCGTGGCCTAGCGGGAGGCACCTACGAGCAGTACTTC. Translation: CASRGLAGGTYEQYF.

In this sample, this clone turned up many times. The identical CDR3 is also encoded by other nucleotide sequences in the sample. This rearrangement joins TRBV30 to TRBJ1-1; D not certain. Trimming cost V 0 bases and J 2 bases, with 10 bases left between them. The germline V gene encodes CDR1 GTSNPN and CDR2 SVGIG (reference sequence). The CDR3 is 14 amino acids. CDR3 nucleotide sequence: TGTGCCTGGAGTGTGAGAGGGATAAACACTGAAGCTTTCTTT. Its protein is CAWSVRGINTEAFF.

The chain couples TRBV19 to TRBJ2-1; D is possibly TRBD2 (5 bases). Trimming removed 6 bases from V and 0 bases from J, with 21 bases in between. Per the germline V gene, CDR1 is LNHDA and CDR2 is SQIVND (reference sequence). The CDR3 runs 18 residues. Here the CDR3 reads CASSPKNPLGVSYNEQFF. Here the CDR3 DNA reads TGTGCCAGTAGCCCAAAGAACCCTTTGGGAGTCTCCTACAATGAGCAGTTCTTC.

The V gene is TRBV6-1, the J gene TRBJ1-2; D gene ambiguous. Germline V gives CDR1 MNHNS, CDR2 SASEGT. V gave up 2 bases and J gave up 5 bases, with 12 bases separating them. This CDR3 spans 14 amino acids. CDR3 protein: CASSESVTVYGYTF. CDR3 DNA sequence: TGTGCCAGCAGTGAAAGTGTGACGGTGTATGGCTACACCTTC.

This chain uses TRBV7-6 with TRBJ2-1, with TRBD2 identical over 12 bases. V shed 1 base and J 7 bases; nucleotides not matched to a gene: 5. This CDR3 has 16 amino acids. Germline CDR1 reads SGHVS; CDR2 reads FNYEAQ. CDR3 region: CASSLGGTSGQNEQFF. The CDR3 bases are TGTGCCAGCAGCTTAGGCGGGACTAGCGGGCAAAATGAGCAGTTCTTC.

V gene TRBV2 combines with J gene TRBJ2-7; TRBD2 matches 9 bases. V lost 3 bases to trimming and J lost 7 bases; unmatched junction nucleotides: 13. Germline values: CDR1 SNHLY, CDR2 FYNNEI. This CDR3 is built from 16 residues. The CDR3 sequence: CASSDWAGGPSREQYF. DNA of the CDR3: TGTGCCAGCAGTGACTGGGCGGGAGGGCCCTCGCGGGAGCAGTACTTC. Drawing the rest from reference TRBV2 and TRBJ2-7, the complete variable domain is EPEVTQTPSHQVTQMGQEVILRCVPISNHLYFYWYRQILGQKVEFLVSFYNNEISEKSEIFDDQFSVERPDGSNFTLKIRSTKLEDSAMYFCASSDWAGGPSREQYFGPGTRLTVT.

This clone has a handful of counts. The genes are TRBV15 and TRBJ1-1; no clear D. V lost 0 bases and J 5 bases, leaving 13 bases between the germline ends. From germline, CDR1 is LNHNV and CDR2 YYDKDF (reference sequence). The CDR3 runs 15 residues. CDR3 sequence: CATSRDLGPGTEAFF. CDR3 in DNA: TGTGCCACCAGCAGAGATTTGGGCCCGGGGACTGAAGCTTTCTTT.

The rearrangement links TRBV11-2 to TRBJ2-1; TRBD2 is a possible D gene (5 bases). The germline CDR1 and CDR2 sequences are SGHAT and FQNNGV. This CDR3 is 13 amino acids long. Deletions cut 8 bases from V and 8 bases from J, with 16 bases between. CDR3 in amino acids: CASRRSARDEQFF. The CDR3 DNA sequence: TGTGCCAGCCGGCGGTCAGCGCGGGATGAGCAGTTCTTC. Full variable domain (outside the CDR3, taken from reference TRBV11-2 and TRBJ2-1): EAGVAQSPRYKIIEKRQSVAFWCNPISGHATLYWYQQILGQGPKLLIQFQNNGVVDDSQLPKDRFSAERLKGVDSTLKIQPAKLEDSAVYLCASRRSARDEQFFGPGTRLTVL.

Concerning this clone itself: A far larger clone lies a single base away; this is likely a read error. The chain couples TRBV6-5 to TRBJ1-1; maybe TRBD1 (6 bases). V lost 7 bases and J lost 5, with 17 bases in between. This CDR3 contains 14 residues. Germline loops: CDR1 MNHEY, CDR2 SVGAGI. The CDR3, as DNA: TGTGCCAGCACCTCGAGGGGGGCGGCGACTGAAGCTTTCTTT. The encoded protein is CASTSRGAATEAFF.

About this clone: This sample also contains other DNA sequences that code for the same CDR3. The chain employs TRBV7-2 and TRBJ2-2, with TRBD2 identical over 7 bases. In germline, CDR1 is SGHTA, CDR2 FQGNSA. Unmatched junction bases numbered 0, after V lost 0 bases and J lost 5 bases. There are 14 residues in the CDR3. The CDR3: CASSLAGGTGELFF. CDR3 nucleotide sequence: TGTGCCAGCAGCTTAGCGGGGGGGACCGGGGAGCTGTTTTTT.

The V and J genes are TRBV18 and TRBJ2-1, with D possibly being TRBD1 or TRBD2 (6 bases each). The germline CDR1 and CDR2 sequences are KGHSH and LQKENI. CDR3 length: 15 residues. The germline V and J ends were trimmed by 5 bases and 5 bases, with 16 bases remaining between them. The CDR3 nucleotides read TGTGCCAGCTCATCCGGGGGCGGGCCTGACAATGAGCAGTTCTTC. Its translation is CASSSGGGPDNEQFF.

In its sample, this clone was seen a few times. The chain recombines TRBV5-1 with TRBJ1-2, with TRBD1 matching over 8 bases. V lost 3 bases to trimming and J lost 6 bases; unmatched junction nucleotides: 4. This CDR3 spans 13 amino acids. Germline values: CDR1 SGHRS, CDR2 YFSETQ. CDR3 loop: CASSSTGVDGYTF. The CDR3 nucleotides are TGCGCCAGCAGCTCGACAGGGGTGGATGGCTACACCTTC.

This clone appeared a few times. The chain recombines TRBV18 with TRBJ1-1; D gene unclear. Trimming shortened V by 2 bases and J by 1 base, and 5 bases separated the two germline ends. CDR3 length: 13 amino acids. Germline CDR1 and CDR2: KGHSH and LQKENI. The chain's CDR3 is CASSPWTNTEAFF. In nucleotides, the CDR3 is TGTGCCAGCTCACCATGGACGAACACTGAAGCTTTCTTT.

The V and J genes are TRBV18 and TRBJ2-7; 9 positions match TRBD2. Trimming at V came to 11 bases and at J to 0 bases, leaving 8 bases not matched to a gene. The CDR3 is made up of 14 amino acids. The germline gives CDR1 KGHSH, CDR2 LQKENI. In DNA form, the CDR3 reads TGTGCCGGGTCCTATAGCGGGAGCTCCTACGAGCAGTACTTC. Amino acid sequence: CAGSYSGSSYEQYF.

The CDR3 bases are TGTGCCAGCAGTGAAGAGGCCGTCTACGAGCAGTACTTC. The encoded protein is CASSEEAVYEQYF. V and J are TRBV6-1 and TRBJ2-7, with D uncertain. Germline CDR1 reads MNHNS; CDR2 reads SASEGT. The CDR3 sequence is 13 residues long. V was trimmed by 1 base and J by 3 bases, leaving 7 bases between them.

The chain combines TRBV27 with TRBJ2-3, with D possibly being TRBD2 (6 bases). This CDR3 has 21 amino acids. The germline V and J ends were trimmed by 5 bases and 0 bases, with 30 bases remaining between them. Per the germline V gene, CDR1 is MNHEY and CDR2 is SMNVEV (reference sequence). The CDR3 is CASSPAAPAPRLDTSTDTQYF. The CDR3 region has the DNA TGTGCCAGCAGTCCAGCCGCCCCGGCCCCGCGACTAGATACAAGCACAGATACGCAGTATTTT.

This clone was seen only once. Sequence at one end of the junction differs from germline and may be a read error. The chain combines TRBV5-1 with TRBJ2-3; D is perhaps TRBD1 (6 bases). Per germline, CDR1 SGHRS and CDR2 YFSETQ. The length of the CDR3 is 16 residues. For the CDR3, the DNA is TGCGCCACCAGCGAACGGGATAACAGGGTGACAGATACGCAGTATTTT. Translation: CATSERDNRVTDTQYF.

This clone has just a few counts. V and J are TRBV28 and TRBJ1-1; a weak D match, TRBD1 (5 bases). Trimming removed 6 bases at V and 1 base at J, with 9 bases between. The CDR3 contains 13 residues. Germline lookup yields CDR1 MDHEN and CDR2 SYDVKM. Written as DNA, the CDR3 is TGTGCCAGCAGCCTCAGGGAGAACACTGAAGCTTTCTTT. Translated: CASSLRENTEAFF.

The rearrangement joins TRBV28 to TRBJ2-7; TRBD2 matches 12 bases. The CDR3 extends over 11 amino acids. CDR1 MDHEN and CDR2 SYDVKM come from the germline V gene. The CDR3 region has the DNA TGTACCTCACTAGCGGGAGGCGAGCAGTACTTC. Translating it yields CTSLAGGEQYF.